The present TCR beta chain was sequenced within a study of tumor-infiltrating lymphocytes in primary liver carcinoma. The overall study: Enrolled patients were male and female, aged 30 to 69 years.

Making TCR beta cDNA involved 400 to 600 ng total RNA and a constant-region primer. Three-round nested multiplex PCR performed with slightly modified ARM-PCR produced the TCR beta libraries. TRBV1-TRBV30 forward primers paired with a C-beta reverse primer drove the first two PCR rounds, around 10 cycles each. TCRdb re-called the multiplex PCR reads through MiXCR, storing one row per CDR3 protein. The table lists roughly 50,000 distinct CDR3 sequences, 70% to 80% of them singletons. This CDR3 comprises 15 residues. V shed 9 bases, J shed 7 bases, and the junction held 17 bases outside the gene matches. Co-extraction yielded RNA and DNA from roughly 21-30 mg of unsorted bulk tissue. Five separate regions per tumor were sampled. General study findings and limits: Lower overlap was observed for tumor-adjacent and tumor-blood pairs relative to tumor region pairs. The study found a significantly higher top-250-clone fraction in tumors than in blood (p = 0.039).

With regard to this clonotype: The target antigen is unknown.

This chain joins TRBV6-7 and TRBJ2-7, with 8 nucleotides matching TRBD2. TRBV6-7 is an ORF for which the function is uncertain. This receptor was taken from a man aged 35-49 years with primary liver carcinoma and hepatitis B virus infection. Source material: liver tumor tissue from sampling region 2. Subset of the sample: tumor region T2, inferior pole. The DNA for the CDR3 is TGTGCCAGTATCCACCGGCGGCGGGAGGCCGAGGAGCAGTACTTC. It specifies CASIHRRREAEEQYF.